A single sample is the source of the 7 T cell receptor beta chains below, sequenced in a study of PD-L1 blockade in urothelial cancer (dated by TCRdb to about 2017). The library was built by means of the immunoSEQ multiplex PCR assay. TCRdb provides this immuneACCESS table in a form limited to in-frame rearrangements. Some clones are lacking; in checked studies, under half of them reflect an unresolved V gene, and why the rest are absent is not known. Here the sample has about 81,000 clones; 90% occur a single time. Of the sample, 7.5% to 10% is held by the ten largest clones. Sequencing used PBMCs, obtained around atezolizumab (anti-PD-L1) treatment. The receptors come from a man between 60 and 70 years old with urothelial cancer.

The CDR3 nucleotides read TGTGCCAGCAGGCCCGGACAGGCCCCTGGAAACACCATATATTTT. It codes for CASRPGQAPGNTIYF. The chain is built from TRBV6-6 and TRBJ1-3, with 7 nucleotides matching TRBD1. Trimming removed 6 bases from V and 2 bases from J; junction bases left unmatched: 7. The length of the CDR3 is 15 residues. Germline V gene lookup returns CDR1 MNHNY and CDR2 SVGAGI (reference sequence).

This clone is medium-sized within its sample. The chain joins TRBV6-5 to TRBJ2-5; D is ambiguous. Trimming shortened V by 5 bases and J by 2 bases, and 9 bases separated the two germline ends. The CDR3 totals 13 residues. The germline V gene has CDR1 MNHEY and CDR2 SVGAGI. CDR3 amino acids: CASSTSAQETQYF. The DNA of the CDR3 is TGTGCCAGCAGTACATCAGCGCAAGAGACCCAGTACTTC.

V gene TRBV19 combines with J gene TRBJ1-5; the D gene is possibly TRBD1 (6 bases). The CDR3 length is 14 residues. Germline CDR1 reads LNHDA; CDR2 reads SQIVND (reference sequence). V was pared by 3 bases and J by 6 bases, with 12 bases between. For the CDR3, the DNA is TGTGCCAGTAGTATGTTGGGGGCCGGTCAGCCCCAGCATTTT. This translates into CASSMLGAGQPQHF.

The rearrangement uses TRBV28 and TRBJ1-1; the D is unclear. Trimming left V 2 bases short and J 11 bases short, with 9 bases between. Looked up from germline, CDR1 is MDHEN and CDR2 is SYDVKM. The CDR3 extends over 11 amino acids. The CDR3 nucleotides read TGTGCCAGCAGTTTAACGATGCGCGCTTTCTTT. Protein product: CASSLTMRAFF.

In its sample, this clone was seen once. V and J are TRBV7-9 and TRBJ2-7, with TRBD2 matching 10 bases. In germline, CDR1 is SEHNR, CDR2 FQNEAQ (reference sequence). The V and J ends lost 1 base and 8 bases, in that order; junction bases with no gene match: 5. This CDR3 has 14 amino acids. CDR3 sequence: CASSLGGTSAKQYF. The CDR3, as DNA: TGTGCCAGCAGCTTAGGAGGGACTAGCGCTAAGCAGTACTTC.

Here the CDR3 DNA reads TGTGCCAGCAGTGGACAGGTTGCCTACGAGCAGTACTTC. Residues: CASSGQVAYEQYF. V gene TRBV2 combines with J gene TRBJ2-7; D might be TRBD1 (6 bases). Germline values: CDR1 SNHLY, CDR2 FYNNEI. The CDR3 is made up of 13 amino acids. Trimming left V 4 bases short and J 2 bases short, with 9 bases between.

V and J are TRBV6-6 and TRBJ1-2, with TRBD1 identical over 7 bases. Germline V gives CDR1 MNHNY, CDR2 SVGAGI (reference sequence). V shed 2 bases, J shed 2 bases, and the junction held 5 bases outside the gene matches. The CDR3 runs 15 residues. The CDR3: CASSYTGTANYGYTF. CDR3 in DNA: TGTGCCAGCAGTTACACCGGGACAGCCAACTATGGCTACACCTTC.